Listed here are 2 T cell receptor beta chains from one sample, sequenced in a study of T-cell reconstitution after alpha-beta-depleted transplantation in children. A TCRbeta library incorporating unique molecular identifiers was prepared. TCRdb passed the PCR reads through MiXCR, listing each CDR3 protein once. The sample includes more than 150,000 distinct CDR3 sequences, approximately 6.6% of them seen just once. Source: PBMCs from the stem cell graft donor, taken from the stem cell graft. The source is a human donor who donated a stem cell graft to a child with Wiskott-Aldrich syndrome.

In this sample, this clonotype turned up a few times. The chain has TRBV7-9 and TRBJ1-6; D unclear. The CDR3 consists of 12 residues. Germline assignment: CDR1 SEHNR and CDR2 FQNEAQ (reference sequence). V lost 2 bases and J lost 5, with 1 base in between. CDR3 loop: CASSLNNSPLHF. Written as DNA, the CDR3 is TGTGCCAGCAGCTTAAATAATTCACCCCTCCACTTT.

This clonotype was picked up many times. The chain couples TRBV3-1 to TRBJ1-3, with D uncertain. Germline V gene data show CDR1 as LGHDT and CDR2 as YNNKEL (reference sequence). The CDR3 spans 14 residues. The V and J ends lost 5 bases and 0 bases respectively, with 8 bases between them. CDR3: CASSGWISGNTIYF. As DNA, the CDR3 is TGTGCCAGCAGCGGGTGGATCTCTGGAAACACCATATATTTT.